These T cell receptor beta chains were read from a single sample in a study of early T cells in non-severe SARS-CoV-2 infection. A single record per CDR3 protein comes from TCRdb applying MiXCR to the 5' RACE reads. The table records 75,000 to 80,000 distinct CDR3 sequences, 16% of them present only once. The source material was whole blood. The receptors were gathered from an adult who was a healthcare worker with PCR-confirmed SARS-CoV-2 infection or an uninfected control (not recorded which). Each CDR3 is given with its conserved first and last residue. D genes are given only for firm matches. Size is omitted from some rows. Given values are once, few, many or a class for expanded clones.

v_gene,abundance,d_gene,j_gene,CDR3nt,CDR3aa
TRBV3-1,few,-,TRBJ2-2,TGTGCCAGCAGCCAAAAAGGGACAACGAACACCGGGGAGCTGTTTTTT,CASSQKGTTNTGELFF
TRBV28,many,TRBD2,TRBJ2-7,TGTGCCAGCCGAGCTAGCGGGACCGGGCCAGAGCAGTACTTC,CASRASGTGPEQYF
TRBV11-3,many,-,TRBJ2-3,TGTGCCAGCACCTCGGTGGACACAGATACGCAGTATTTT,CASTSVDTDTQYF
TRBV7-9,few,-,TRBJ2-7,TGTGCCAGCAGCTCTCAGGCCAATCCAGGCTACGAGCAGTACTTC,CASSSQANPGYEQYF
TRBV20-1,few,-,TRBJ2-7,TGCAGTGCTAGACGGGACTCCTACGAGCAGTACTTC,CSARRDSYEQYF
TRBV29-1,few,TRBD1,TRBJ1-1,TGCAGCACACCGGGACAGTTGAACACTGAAGCTTTCTTT,CSTPGQLNTEAFF
TRBV27,few,-,TRBJ1-4,TGTGCCAGCGGGGGACGGCTGAATGAAAAACTGTTTTTT,CASGGRLNEKLFF
TRBV11-3,many,-,TRBJ1-1,TGTGCCAGCAGCTCCCCCAGGAACACTGAAGCTTTCTTT,CASSSPRNTEAFF
TRBV11-2,-,-,TRBJ1-4,TGTGCCAGCAGCTCCCTGCAGGGGAGCAGAAATGAAAAACTGTTTTTT,CASSSLQGSRNEKLFF
TRBV6-1,many,TRBD2,TRBJ2-1,TGTGCCAGCAGTGAAAGCGGGAGGGTCAATGAGCAGTTCTTC,CASSESGRVNEQFF
TRBV10-3,-,-,TRBJ2-1,TGTGCCATCAGTGGGGGGGCCCCAGAGTACAATGAGCAGTTCTTC,CAISGGAPEYNEQFF
TRBV2,few,-,TRBJ1-1,TGTGCCAGCAGTGAACAGGGGATGAACACTGAAGCTTTCTTT,CASSEQGMNTEAFF
TRBV12-3/TRBV12-4,few,-,TRBJ1-6,TGTGCCAGCAGTTTAGCCCGGGATAATTCACCCCTCCACTTT,CASSLARDNSPLHF
TRBV29-1,-,-,TRBJ2-7,TGCAGCGTTGGGGGGGGCGTTGGCTACGAGCAGTACTTC,CSVGGGVGYEQYF
TRBV10-3,few,-,TRBJ1-2,TGTGCCATCACTGATTCGTTTGGCTACACCTTC,CAITDSFGYTF
TRBV10-2,few,-,TRBJ1-6,TGCGCCAGCAGTCCTGACAGCTATAATTCACCCCTCCACTTT,CASSPDSYNSPLHF
TRBV3-1,-,TRBD2,TRBJ2-7,TGTGCCAGCAGCCCTAGCGGGGGGGCCTCCTACGAGCAGTACTTC,CASSPSGGASYEQYF
TRBV30,-,-,TRBJ1-5,TGTGCCTGGAATGCTGGTTTTCAGGGGATCCAGATAGATCAGCCCCAGCATTTT,CAWNAGFQGIQIDQPQHF
TRBV29-1,few,-,TRBJ1-1,TGCAGCGTTAGTCAGGGCCGAAACACTGAAGCTTTCTTT,CSVSQGRNTEAFF
TRBV19,few,TRBD1,TRBJ2-1,TGTGCCAGTACCTCCGGGACAGGGGGCATCTATGAGCAGTTCTTC,CASTSGTGGIYEQFF
TRBV7-3,-,TRBD2,TRBJ2-7,TGTGCCAGCAGCTTGACTAGCTATGACGAGCAGTACTTC,CASSLTSYDEQYF
TRBV12-3/TRBV12-4,-,-,TRBJ2-7,TGTGCCAGCAGTTTGGGCAGGGCGTTGACCTACGAGCAGTACTTC,CASSLGRALTYEQYF
TRBV11-2,-,-,TRBJ1-2,TGTGCCAGCAGCCCCTGGGGATATTATGGCTACACCTTC,CASSPWGYYGYTF
TRBV5-5,-,-,TRBJ2-7,TGTGCCAGCAGCTTGCCTTTGGGTTACGAGCAGTACTTC,CASSLPLGYEQYF
TRBV29-1,-,-,TRBJ2-7,TGCAGCGTTGTTCGCGTTTACGAGCAGTACTTC,CSVVRVYEQYF
TRBV29-1,-,TRBD1,TRBJ1-3,TGCAGCGTTTCCGGACAGGGAGGCTCTGAAAACACCATATATTTT,CSVSGQGGSENTIYF
TRBV24-1,-,-,TRBJ1-1,TGTGCCACCAGTGATTTGGCCCCCGGAAAAGCTTTCTTT,CATSDLAPGKAFF
TRBV18,-,-,TRBJ1-1,TGTGCCAGCTCACGGGAGGGCACTGAAGCTTTCTTT,CASSREGTEAFF
TRBV11-3,many,-,TRBJ1-1,TGTGCCAGCAGCACCCGCGGGATAGGGGCTGAAGCTTTCTTT,CASSTRGIGAEAFF
TRBV28,many,TRBD1,TRBJ1-2,TGTGCCTGTGGGGACAGGGAATTTGTTGGCTACACCTTC,CACGDREFVGYTF
TRBV7-3,few,TRBD1,TRBJ2-7,TGTGCCAGCAGCTTCGCGGGACAGGGATCCTACGAGCAGTACTTC,CASSFAGQGSYEQYF
TRBV2,many,TRBD1,TRBJ1-6,TGTGCCAGCAGTGATGGAAACAGGGGGGAAAATTCACCCCTCCACTTT,CASSDGNRGENSPLHF
TRBV9,-,TRBD2,TRBJ2-1,TGTGCCAGCAGCGTAACTAGCGGGGGGATGGATGAGCAGTTCTTC,CASSVTSGGMDEQFF
TRBV12-3/TRBV12-4,many,-,TRBJ1-4,TGTGCCAGCAGTCCCTCGCGATATGGGAGTGAAAAACTGTTTTTT,CASSPSRYGSEKLFF
TRBV2,few,TRBD2,TRBJ2-1,TGTGCCAGCAGTGAATCAAGCGGGGGGGCCTGGGAGCAGTTCTTC,CASSESSGGAWEQFF
TRBV7-6,many,-,TRBJ1-2,TGTGCCAGCAGCTCGAGGGACACCTCTAACTATGGCTACACCTTC,CASSSRDTSNYGYTF
TRBV10-2,few,-,TRBJ2-1,TGCGCCAGCAGACGAGGGGCGACCTACAATGAGCAGTTCTTC,CASRRGATYNEQFF
TRBV7-2,-,-,TRBJ2-7,TGTGCCAGCAGCCCCTGGGACGGCGGCTACGAGCAGTACTTC,CASSPWDGGYEQYF